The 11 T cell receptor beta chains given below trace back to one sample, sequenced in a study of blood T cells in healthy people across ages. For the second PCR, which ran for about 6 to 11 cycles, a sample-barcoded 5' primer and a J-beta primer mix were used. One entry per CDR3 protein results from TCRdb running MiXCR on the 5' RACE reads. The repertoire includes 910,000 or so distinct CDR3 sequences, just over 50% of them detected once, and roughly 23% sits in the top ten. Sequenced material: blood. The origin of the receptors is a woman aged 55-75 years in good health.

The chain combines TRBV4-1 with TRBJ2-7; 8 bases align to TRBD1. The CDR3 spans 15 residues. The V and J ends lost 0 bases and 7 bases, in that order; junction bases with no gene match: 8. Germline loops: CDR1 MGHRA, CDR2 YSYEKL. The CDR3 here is CASSQEDRGFEEQYF. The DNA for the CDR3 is TGCGCCAGCAGCCAAGAAGACAGGGGTTTTGAAGAGCAGTACTTC.

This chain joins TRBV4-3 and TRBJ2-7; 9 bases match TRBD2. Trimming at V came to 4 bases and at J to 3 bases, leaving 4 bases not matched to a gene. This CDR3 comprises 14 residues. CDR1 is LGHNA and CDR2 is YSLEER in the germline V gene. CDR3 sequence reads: CASSRNSGGYEQYF. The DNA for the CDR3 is TGCGCCAGCAGCCGGAATAGCGGGGGCTACGAGCAGTACTTC.

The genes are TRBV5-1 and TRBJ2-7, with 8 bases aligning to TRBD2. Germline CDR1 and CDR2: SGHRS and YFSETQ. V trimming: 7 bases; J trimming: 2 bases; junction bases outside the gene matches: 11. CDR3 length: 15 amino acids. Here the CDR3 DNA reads TGCGCCAGCCGTATCGGATATAGCGGGACCTACGAGCAGTACTTC. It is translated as CASRIGYSGTYEQYF.

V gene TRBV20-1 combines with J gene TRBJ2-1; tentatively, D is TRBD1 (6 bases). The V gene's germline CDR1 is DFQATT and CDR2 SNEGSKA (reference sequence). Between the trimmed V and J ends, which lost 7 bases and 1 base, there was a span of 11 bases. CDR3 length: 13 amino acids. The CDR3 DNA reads TGCAGTGTTCTGACAGGATCCTACAATGAGCAGTTCTTC. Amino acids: CSVLTGSYNEQFF.

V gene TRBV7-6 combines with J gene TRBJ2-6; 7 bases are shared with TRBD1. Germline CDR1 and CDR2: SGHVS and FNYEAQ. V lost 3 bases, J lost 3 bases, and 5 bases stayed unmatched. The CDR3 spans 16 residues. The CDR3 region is CASSFTGVGGANVLTF. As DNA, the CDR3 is TGTGCCAGCAGCTTCACAGGGGTCGGTGGGGCCAACGTCCTGACTTTC.

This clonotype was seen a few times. The CDR3, as DNA: TGTGCCAGCAGTTTATCATCCGGGAGTGCAGATACGCAGTATTTT. As protein: CASSLSSGSADTQYF. J is TRBJ2-3 and V is TRBV28; maybe TRBD2 (6 bases). With 1 base removed from V and 4 bases from J, the gap between germline ends came to 12 bases. From germline, CDR1 is MDHEN and CDR2 SYDVKM. CDR3 length: 15 residues.

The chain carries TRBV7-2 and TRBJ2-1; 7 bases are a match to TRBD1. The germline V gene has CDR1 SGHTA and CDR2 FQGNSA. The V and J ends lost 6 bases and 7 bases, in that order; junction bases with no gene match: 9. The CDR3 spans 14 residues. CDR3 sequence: CASRIETGQNEQFF. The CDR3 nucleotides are TGTGCCAGCAGGATCGAGACAGGGCAGAATGAGCAGTTCTTC. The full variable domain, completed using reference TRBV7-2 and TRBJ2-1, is GAGVSQSPSNKVTEKGKDVELRCDPISGHTALYWYRQSLGQGLEFLIYFQGNSAPDKSGLPSDRFSAERTGGSVSTLTIQRTQQEDSAVYLCASRIETGQNEQFFGPGTRLTVL.

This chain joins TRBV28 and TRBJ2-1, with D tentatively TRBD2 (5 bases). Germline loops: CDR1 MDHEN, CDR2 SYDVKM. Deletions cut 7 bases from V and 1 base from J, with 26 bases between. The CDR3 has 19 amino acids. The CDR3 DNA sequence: TGTGCCAGCAACCCACTAGTCCCGGACCCTCGGTGGTCCTACAATGAGCAGTTCTTC. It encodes CASNPLVPDPRWSYNEQFF.

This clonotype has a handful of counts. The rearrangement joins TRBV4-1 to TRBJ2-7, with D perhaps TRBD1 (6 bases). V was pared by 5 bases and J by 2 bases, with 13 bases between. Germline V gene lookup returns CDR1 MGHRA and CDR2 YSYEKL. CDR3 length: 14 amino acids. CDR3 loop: CASSADSEAYEQYF. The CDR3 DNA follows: TGCGCCAGCAGCGCGGACAGCGAGGCCTACGAGCAGTACTTC.

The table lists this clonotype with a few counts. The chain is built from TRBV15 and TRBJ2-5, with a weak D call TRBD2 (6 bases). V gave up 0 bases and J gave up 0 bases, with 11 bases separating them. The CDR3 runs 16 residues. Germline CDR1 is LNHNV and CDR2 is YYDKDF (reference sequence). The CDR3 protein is CATSRDHRDYQETQYF. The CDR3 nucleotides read TGTGCCACCAGCAGAGACCACCGGGACTACCAAGAGACCCAGTACTTC.

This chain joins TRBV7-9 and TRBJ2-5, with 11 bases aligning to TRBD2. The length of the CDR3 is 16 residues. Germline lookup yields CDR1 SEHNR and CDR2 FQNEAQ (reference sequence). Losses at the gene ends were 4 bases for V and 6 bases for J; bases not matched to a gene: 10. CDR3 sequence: CASSSFGASGRKTQYF. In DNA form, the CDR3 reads TGTGCCAGCAGCTCTTTCGGGGCTAGCGGGAGGAAGACCCAGTACTTC.